A selection of T cell receptor beta chains follows, all from one sample in a study of shared clonotypes between healthy human individuals. Sequencing was performed with immunoSEQ multiplex PCR; in TCRdb, only in-frame clones are kept and a portion is missing. The repertoire consists of 2,500,000 or so clones, with approximately 93% occurring once and the leading ten covering approximately 0.37%. Material for sequencing was naive CD4+ T cells from PBMCs. The receptors here all came from a man younger than 35 in good health. Some clones in this sample may be carry-over from other donors' samples. The CDR3 runs from the conserved cysteine through the conserved F or W. D genes are given only for firm matches. Clone sizes are given selectively: once, few, many, or a class where the clone is expanded.

>11|TRBJ1-4|few|-|TRBV30
TGTGCCTGGAGGGCGACTGAAAAACTGTTTTTT
CAWRATEKLFF
>15|TRBJ1-1|-|-|TRBV19
TGTGCCAGTAGTATACCCGGGACCGTCGGAACTGAAGCTTTCTTT
CASSIPGTVGTEAFF
>17|TRBJ2-3|-|TRBD1|TRBV11-1
TGTGCCAGCAGCACCCGACAGGGGGCCCTAGCTACAGATACGCAGTATTTT
CASSTRQGALATDTQYF
>14|TRBJ2-7|-|-|TRBV5-1
TGCGCCAGCAGCCCCGAAGACGGGCTCGGGCGGCAGTACTTC
CASSPEDGLGRQYF
>14|TRBJ2-1|-|-|TRBV5-4
TGTGCCAGCAGCCTGTGGCTAAACTACAATGAGCAGTTCTTC
CASSLWLNYNEQFF
>17|TRBJ2-1|-|TRBD2|TRBV7-9
TGTGCCAGCAGCTCCACACCGGCTAGCGGGAGGGGAAATGAGCAGTTCTTC
CASSSTPASGRGNEQFF
>13|TRBJ1-2|few|TRBD1|TRBV19
TGTGCCAGTAGTAGACAGGGGACCTATGGCTACACCTTC
CASSRQGTYGYTF
>14|TRBJ2-1|-|-|TRBV7-6
TGTGCCAGCAGCCGCGGGGACTCTTACAATGAGCAGTTCTTC
CASSRGDSYNEQFF
>16|TRBJ2-7|-|-|TRBV27
TGTGCCAGCAGGAGACGTGGAGAGAGGGGAAACGACGAGCAGTACTTC
CASRRRGERGNDEQYF
>14|TRBJ2-2|-|TRBD1|TRBV5-1
TGCGCCAGCAGCTGGGGGACAGGGACCGGGGAGCTGTTTTTT
CASSWGTGTGELFF
>14|TRBJ1-1|once|TRBD1|TRBV7-2
TGTGCCAGCAGCTTACGGGGACAGAGTACTGAAGCTTTCTTT
CASSLRGQSTEAFF
>17|TRBJ2-7|-|TRBD1|TRBV30
TGTGCCTGGAGTGTAAGGCCACCGGGACAGGGAAGCTACGAGCAGTACTTC
CAWSVRPPGQGSYEQYF
>12|TRBJ1-5|-|-|TRBV7-2
TGTGCCAGCAGCCTCCACGGTCAGCCCCAGCATTTT
CASSLHGQPQHF
>17|TRBJ2-1|-|TRBD2|TRBV5-4
TGTGCCAGCAGCCAAGGGGGGAGCGGGAGCTCCTACAATGAGCAGTTCTTC
CASSQGGSGSSYNEQFF
>15|TRBJ2-3|once|TRBD1|TRBV6-5
TGTGCCAGCAGCCGGACAGGGACGAGCACAGATACGCAGTATTTT
CASSRTGTSTDTQYF
>14|TRBJ2-1|-|-|TRBV7-9
TGTGCCAGCAGCTCACCACCTAGCATTGTTGAGCAGTTCTTC
CASSSPPSIVEQFF
>15|TRBJ2-1|-|TRBD1|TRBV7-2
TGTGCCAGCAGCCGAGACAGGGGGCGGTACAATGAGCAGTTCTTC
CASSRDRGRYNEQFF
>12|TRBJ2-7|-|-|TRBV7-8
TGTGCCAGCAGCTCCTCCCGACAGGAGCAGTACTTC
CASSSSRQEQYF
>15|TRBJ2-7|once|TRBD2|TRBV15
TGTGCCACCAGCAGAGAGGCTAGCGGAGTCTACGAGCAGTACTTC
CATSREASGVYEQYF
>14|TRBJ2-7|-|-|TRBV18
TGTGCCAGCTCACCTGGACGGACGACCTACGAGCAGTACTTC
CASSPGRTTYEQYF
>18|TRBJ2-5|once|TRBD1|TRBV7-9
TGTGCCAGCAGCTCCGACCCCGGGACAGGGGGCGTTTTGGAGACCCAGTACTTC
CASSSDPGTGGVLETQYF
>14|TRBJ2-7|-|TRBD1|TRBV6-6
TGTGCCAGCAGTTACGACCGGGACAGCTACGAGCAGTACTTC
CASSYDRDSYEQYF
>15|TRBJ1-1|-|-|TRBV6-6
TGTGCCAGCAGTTACTCTAGGACGGAGAACACTGAAGCTTTCTTT
CASSYSRTENTEAFF
>14|TRBJ1-4|-|TRBD1|TRBV5-1
TGCGCCAGCAGCTTAGGGGACAGGGGGGAGAAACTGTTTTTT
CASSLGDRGEKLFF
>18|TRBJ2-3|-|TRBD2|TRBV9
TGTGCCAGCAGCGACCCTAGCGGGAGGGTCTACCGCACAGATACGCAGTATTTT
CASSDPSGRVYRTDTQYF
>15|TRBJ1-2|-|-|TRBV27
TGTGCCAGCAGTTTACTCGGCAGGGGAGGCTATGGCTACACCTTC
CASSLLGRGGYGYTF
>15|TRBJ1-5|-|-|TRBV5-8
TGTGCCAGCAGCTTGGGTCAGGCAAGCAATCAGCCCCAGCATTTT
CASSLGQASNQPQHF
>15|TRBJ1-2|-|TRBD1|TRBV19
TGTGCCAGTAGTACGCGCCGACAGGGAAACTATGGCTACACCTTC
CASSTRRQGNYGYTF
>18|TRBJ2-6|-|-|TRBV4-3
TGCGCCAGCAGCCAAGGTCATGGGGATCTCTCTGGGGCCAACGTCCTGACTTTC
CASSQGHGDLSGANVLTF
>14|TRBJ1-5|-|-|TRBV28
TGTGCCAGCAGACAACATTATAGCAATCAGCCCCAGCATTTT
CASRQHYSNQPQHF
>12|TRBJ2-7|-|-|TRBV19
TGTGCCAGTAGTATCAGGGGCAACGAGCAGTACTTC
CASSIRGNEQYF
>15|TRBJ2-5|-|TRBD1|TRBV18
TGTGCCAGCTCCCCAACTCGGACAGGCGAAGAGACCCAGTACTTC
CASSPTRTGEETQYF
>13|TRBJ1-1|once|-|TRBV9
TGTGCCAGCAGCGAGGTTGTGGGCACTGAAGCTTTCTTT
CASSEVVGTEAFF
>15|TRBJ1-1|-|-|TRBV6-1
TGTGCCAGCAGTGAAGTATCCGGGAGTGGTACTGAAGCTTTCTTT
CASSEVSGSGTEAFF
>13|TRBJ1-1|-|-|TRBV27
TGTGCCAGCAGTTTAAATAGGGGAGCTGAAGCTTTCTTT
CASSLNRGAEAFF
>16|TRBJ2-2|-|TRBD2|TRBV5-4
TGTGCCAGCAGACCGGGACTAGCGGGAGAAACCGGGGAGCTGTTTTTT
CASRPGLAGETGELFF
>11|TRBJ2-7|-|-|TRBV2
TGTGCCAGCAGTGGCAGCTACGAGCAGTACTTC
CASSGSYEQYF
>17|TRBJ2-4|-|-|TRBV23-1
TGCGCCAGCAGTCAACCTGGGGGACCGGGGGCCAAAAACATTCAGTACTTC
CASSQPGGPGAKNIQYF
>15|TRBJ2-1|-|TRBD2|TRBV4-1
TGCGCCAGCACCTCAGAGCGGGAGGGCCTCAAAGAGCAGTTCTTC
CASTSEREGLKEQFF
>18|TRBJ2-5|-|TRBD2|TRBV5-1
TGCGCCAGCAGCTGGGGGGAGACTAGCGATCCGTACCAAGAGACCCAGTACTTC
CASSWGETSDPYQETQYF
>15|TRBJ2-4|-|-|TRBV28
TGTGCCAGCAGTTCTAGACGATGGGGCCGGGACATTCAGTACTTC
CASSSRRWGRDIQYF
>13|TRBJ2-5|-|-|TRBV11-3
TGTGCCAGCAGCTTAGGTGGGAAAGAGACCCAGTACTTC
CASSLGGKETQYF
>13|TRBJ1-5|-|-|TRBV28
TGTGCCAGCGGCACAGCGGGCAATCAGCCCCAGCATTTT
CASGTAGNQPQHF
>15|TRBJ1-3|-|-|TRBV18
TGTGCCAGCTCACCCGGGACACGCTCTGGAAACACCATATATTTT
CASSPGTRSGNTIYF
>16|TRBJ1-2|-|-|TRBV9
TGTGCCAGCAGCGACCCCAGGGACCCCATAGGGGATGGCTACACCTTC
CASSDPRDPIGDGYTF
>16|TRBJ2-1|-|TRBD2|TRBV5-1
TGCGCCAGCAGCTTGTTAGCGGGGGCCTCCTACAATGAGCAGTTCTTC
CASSLLAGASYNEQFF
>15|TRBJ2-6|-|-|TRBV27
TGTGCCAGCAGTTTATCGGGGCCCGGGGCCAACGTCCTGACTTTC
CASSLSGPGANVLTF
>15|TRBJ1-5|-|TRBD1|TRBV6-6
TGTGCCAGCAGTCAACAGGGGGCTATCAATCAGCCCCAGCATTTT
CASSQQGAINQPQHF
>15|TRBJ1-1|-|TRBD1|TRBV28
TGTGCCAGCAGTTTATCAGGGGGTTCGAACACTGAAGCTTTCTTT
CASSLSGGSNTEAFF